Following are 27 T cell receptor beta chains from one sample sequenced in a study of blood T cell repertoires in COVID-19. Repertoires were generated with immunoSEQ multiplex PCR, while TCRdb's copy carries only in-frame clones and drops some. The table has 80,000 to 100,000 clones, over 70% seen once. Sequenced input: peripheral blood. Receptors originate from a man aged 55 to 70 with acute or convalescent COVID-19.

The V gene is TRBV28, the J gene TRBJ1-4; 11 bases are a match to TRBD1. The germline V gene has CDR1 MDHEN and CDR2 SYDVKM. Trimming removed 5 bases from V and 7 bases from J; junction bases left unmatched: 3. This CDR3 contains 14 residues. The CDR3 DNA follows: TGTGCCAGCAGTCGGGACAGGGGGATTGAAAAACTGTTTTTT. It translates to CASSRDRGIEKLFF. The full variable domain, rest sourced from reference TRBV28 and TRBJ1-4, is DVKVTQSSRYLVKRTGEKVFLECVQDMDHENMFWYRQDPGLGLRLIYFSYDVKMKEKGDIPEGYSVSREKKERFSLILESASTNQTSMYLCASSRDRGIEKLFFGSGTQLSVL.

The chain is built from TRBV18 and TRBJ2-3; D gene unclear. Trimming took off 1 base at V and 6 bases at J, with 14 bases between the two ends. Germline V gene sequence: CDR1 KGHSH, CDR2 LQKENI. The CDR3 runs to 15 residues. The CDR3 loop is CASSPRPTNSDTQYF. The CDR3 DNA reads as TGTGCCAGCTCACCACGGCCGACAAACTCCGATACGCAGTATTTT.

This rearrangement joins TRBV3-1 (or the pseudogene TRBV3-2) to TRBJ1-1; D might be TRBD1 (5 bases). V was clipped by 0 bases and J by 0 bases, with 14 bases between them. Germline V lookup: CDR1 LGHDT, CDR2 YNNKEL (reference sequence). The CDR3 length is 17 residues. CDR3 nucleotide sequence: TGTGCCAGCAGCCAAGACCGTAGACAGTTCATGAACACTGAAGCTTTCTTT. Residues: CASSQDRRQFMNTEAFF.

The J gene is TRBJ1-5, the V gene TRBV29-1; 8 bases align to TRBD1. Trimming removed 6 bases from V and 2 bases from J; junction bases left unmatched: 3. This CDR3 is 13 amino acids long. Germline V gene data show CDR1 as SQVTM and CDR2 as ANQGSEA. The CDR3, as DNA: TGCAGCGTAATGACAGGGGGCAATCAGCCCCAGCATTTT. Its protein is CSVMTGGNQPQHF.

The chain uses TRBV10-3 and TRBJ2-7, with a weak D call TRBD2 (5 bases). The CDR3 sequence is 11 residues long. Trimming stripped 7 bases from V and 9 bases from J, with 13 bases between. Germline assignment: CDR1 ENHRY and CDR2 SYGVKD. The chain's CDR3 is CAITIRERQYF. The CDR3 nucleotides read TGTGCCATCACCATCCGGGAAAGGCAGTACTTC.

The CDR3 DNA reads TGTGCCAGCAGCTTATCCCCCGAAGAGACCCAGTACTTC. It yields the protein CASSLSPEETQYF. The V call is TRBV7-8, the J call TRBJ2-5; D is ambiguous. Germline-derived CDR1 and CDR2 are SGHVS and FQNEAQ. The CDR3 sequence is 13 residues long. Trimming took off 2 bases at V and 3 bases at J, with 7 bases between the two ends. The full variable domain, rest sourced from reference TRBV7-8 and TRBJ2-5, is GAGVSQSPRYKVAKRGQDVALRCDPISGHVSLFWYQQALGQGPEFLTYFQNEAQLDKSGLPSDRFFAERPEGSVSTLKIQRTQQEDSAVYLCASSLSPEETQYFGPGTRLLVL.

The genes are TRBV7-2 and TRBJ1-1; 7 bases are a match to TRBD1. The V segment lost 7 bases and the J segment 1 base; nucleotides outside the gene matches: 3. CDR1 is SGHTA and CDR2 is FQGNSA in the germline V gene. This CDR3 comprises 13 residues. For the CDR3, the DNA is TGTGCCAGCAAAAGGGACAGGAACACTGAAGCTTTCTTT. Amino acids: CASKRDRNTEAFF.

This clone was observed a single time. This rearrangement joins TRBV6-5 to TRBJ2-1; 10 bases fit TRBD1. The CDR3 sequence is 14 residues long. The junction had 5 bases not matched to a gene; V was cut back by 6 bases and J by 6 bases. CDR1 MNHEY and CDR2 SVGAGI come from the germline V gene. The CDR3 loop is CASRGTGVSNEQFF. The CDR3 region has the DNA TGTGCCAGCAGGGGGACAGGGGTGAGCAATGAGCAGTTCTTC.

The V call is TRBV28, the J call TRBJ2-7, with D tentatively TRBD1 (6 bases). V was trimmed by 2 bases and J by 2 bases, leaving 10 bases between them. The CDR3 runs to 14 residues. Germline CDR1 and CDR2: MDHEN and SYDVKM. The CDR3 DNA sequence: TGTGCCAGCAGTTTAGTCGGGACAACCTACGAGCAGTACTTC. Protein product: CASSLVGTTYEQYF.

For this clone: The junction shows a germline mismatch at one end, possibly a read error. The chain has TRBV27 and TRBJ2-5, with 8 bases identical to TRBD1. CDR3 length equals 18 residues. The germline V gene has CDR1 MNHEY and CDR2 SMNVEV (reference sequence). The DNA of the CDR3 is TGTGCCAGCAGTTCCCGCGGCAGGGGGCTTCTGGTTCAGGAGATCCAGTACTTC. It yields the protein CASSSRGRGLLVQEIQYF.

DNA of the CDR3: TGTGCCAGCAGCGGAAGGTTGGAGGGCGGGAGGACAGATACGCAGTATTTT. This translates into CASSGRLEGGRTDTQYF. The V call is TRBV4-2, the J call TRBJ2-3, with 8 bases aligning to TRBD2. This CDR3 spans 17 amino acids. The ends lost 5 bases at V and 3 bases at J; junction bases unmatched: 13. The germline V gene encodes CDR1 LGHNA and CDR2 YNFKEQ.

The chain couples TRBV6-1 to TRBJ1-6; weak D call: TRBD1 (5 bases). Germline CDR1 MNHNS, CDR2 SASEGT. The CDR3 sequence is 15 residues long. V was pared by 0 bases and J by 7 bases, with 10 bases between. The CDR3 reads CASSEAGGNNSPLHF. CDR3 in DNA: TGTGCCAGCAGTGAAGCGGGGGGGAACAATTCACCCCTCCACTTT.

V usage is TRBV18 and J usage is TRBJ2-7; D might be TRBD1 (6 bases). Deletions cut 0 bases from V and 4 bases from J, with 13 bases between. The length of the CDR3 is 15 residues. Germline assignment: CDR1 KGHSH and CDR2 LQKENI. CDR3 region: CASSPPNRVAYEQYF. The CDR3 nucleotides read TGTGCCAGCTCACCACCCAACAGGGTAGCGTACGAGCAGTACTTC.

This chain's CDR3 is CASSPGLAGSNEQFF. DNA for the CDR3: TGCGCCAGCAGCCCCGGACTAGCGGGGTCCAATGAGCAGTTCTTC. The chain uses TRBV4-1 and TRBJ2-1, with 12 bases lining up with TRBD2. Trimming cost V 4 bases and J 6 bases; bases outside gene matches: 4. Germline values: CDR1 MGHRA, CDR2 YSYEKL. The CDR3 loop spans 15 amino acids.

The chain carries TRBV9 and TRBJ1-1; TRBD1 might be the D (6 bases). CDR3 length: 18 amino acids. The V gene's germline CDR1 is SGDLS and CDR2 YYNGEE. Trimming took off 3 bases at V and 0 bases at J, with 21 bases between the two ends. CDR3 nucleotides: TGTGCCAGCAGCGCATTGTCCGTCTTAACAGGGCTGAACACTGAAGCTTTCTTT. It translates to CASSALSVLTGLNTEAFF.

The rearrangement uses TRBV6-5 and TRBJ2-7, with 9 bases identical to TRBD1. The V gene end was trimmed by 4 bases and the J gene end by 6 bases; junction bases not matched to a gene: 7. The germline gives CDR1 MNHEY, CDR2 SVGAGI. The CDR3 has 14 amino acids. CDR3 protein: CASSLGTGFIEQYF. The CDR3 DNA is TGTGCCAGCAGTTTAGGGACAGGGTTCATCGAGCAGTACTTC.

The chain's CDR3 is CASSEVRGDPEAFF. CDR3 sequence (DNA): TGTGCCAGCAGTGAGGTCAGGGGGGATCCTGAAGCTTTCTTT. The chain is built from TRBV2 and TRBJ1-1, with 7 bases fitting TRBD1. CDR1 and CDR2 (germline): SNHLY, FYNNEI. This CDR3 region has 14 residues. With 3 bases clipped from V and 6 bases from J, the junction kept 7 bases outside the gene matches.

CDR3 residues: CASSQEIGAGVVDTQYF. CDR3 DNA: TGCGCCAGCAGCCAAGAGATAGGGGCAGGGGTAGTAGATACGCAGTATTTT. The chain employs TRBV4-3 and TRBJ2-3, with D possibly TRBD1 on 6 matching bases. Trimming left V 0 bases short and J 5 bases short, with 18 bases between. This CDR3 contains 17 residues. Germline CDR1 LGHNA, CDR2 YSLEER.

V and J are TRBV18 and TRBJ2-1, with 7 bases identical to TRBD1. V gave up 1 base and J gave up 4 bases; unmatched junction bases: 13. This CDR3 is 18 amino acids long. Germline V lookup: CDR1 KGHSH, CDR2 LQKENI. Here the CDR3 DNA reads TGTGCCAGCTCACCACGGATCACAGGGGTGGGGGTATACAATGAGCAGTTCTTC. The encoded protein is CASSPRITGVGVYNEQFF.

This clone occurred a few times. CDR3 DNA: TGTGCCAGCAGCCTAGGTGCAGGTCGGAGCACAGATACGCAGTATTTT. Amino acid sequence: CASSLGAGRSTDTQYF. The chain combines TRBV11-3 with TRBJ2-3; D not certain. CDR1 is SGHNT, CDR2 YENEEA, per germline. With 5 bases removed from V and 0 bases from J, the gap between germline ends came to 15 bases. The CDR3 sequence is 16 residues long. Supplemented by reference TRBV11-3 and TRBJ2-3, the full variable domain reads EAGVVQSPRYKIIEKKQPVAFWCNPISGHNTLYWYLQNLGQGPELLIRYENEEAVDDSQLPKDRFSAERLKGVDSTLKIQPAELGDSAVYLCASSLGAGRSTDTQYFGPGTRLTVL.

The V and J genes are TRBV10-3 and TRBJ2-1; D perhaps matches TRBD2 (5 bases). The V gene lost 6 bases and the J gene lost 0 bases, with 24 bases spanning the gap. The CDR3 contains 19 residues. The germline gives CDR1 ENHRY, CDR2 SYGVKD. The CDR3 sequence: CAISQRTSGSTSSYNEQFF. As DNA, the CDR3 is TGTGCCATCAGCCAAAGAACATCGGGGAGTACTAGCTCCTACAATGAGCAGTTCTTC.

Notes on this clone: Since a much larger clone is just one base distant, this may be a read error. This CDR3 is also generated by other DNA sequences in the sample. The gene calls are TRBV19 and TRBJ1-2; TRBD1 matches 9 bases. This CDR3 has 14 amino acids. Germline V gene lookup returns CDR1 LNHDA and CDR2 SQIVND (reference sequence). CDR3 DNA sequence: TGTGCCAGTAGCGACAGGGGGGCTTGGGATGGCTACACCTTT. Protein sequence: CASSDRGAWDGYTF.

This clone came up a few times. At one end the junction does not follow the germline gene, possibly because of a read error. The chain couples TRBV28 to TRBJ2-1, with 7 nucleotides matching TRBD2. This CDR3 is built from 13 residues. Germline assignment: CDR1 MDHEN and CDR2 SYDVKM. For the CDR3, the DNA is TGTGCAAGCACTGCTAGCGGCTACAATGAGCAGTTCTTC. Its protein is CASTASGYNEQFF.

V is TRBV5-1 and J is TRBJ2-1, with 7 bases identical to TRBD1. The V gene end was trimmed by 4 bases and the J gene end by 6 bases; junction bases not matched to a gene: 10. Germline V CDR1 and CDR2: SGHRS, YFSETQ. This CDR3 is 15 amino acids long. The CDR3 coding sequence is TGCGCCAGCAGCACCCAACCGGGACAGCTCAATGAGCAGTTCTTC. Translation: CASSTQPGQLNEQFF.

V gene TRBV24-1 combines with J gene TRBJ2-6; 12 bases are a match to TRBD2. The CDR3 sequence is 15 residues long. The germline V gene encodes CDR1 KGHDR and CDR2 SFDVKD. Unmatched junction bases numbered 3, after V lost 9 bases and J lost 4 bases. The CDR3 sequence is CATASGRGGANVLTF. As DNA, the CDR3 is TGTGCCACCGCTAGCGGGAGGGGCGGGGCCAACGTCCTGACTTTC.

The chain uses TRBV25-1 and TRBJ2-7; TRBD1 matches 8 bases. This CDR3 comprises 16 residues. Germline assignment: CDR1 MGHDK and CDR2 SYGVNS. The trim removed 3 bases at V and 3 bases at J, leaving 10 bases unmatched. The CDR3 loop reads CASSDHHRTGYYEQYF. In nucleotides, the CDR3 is TGTGCCAGCAGTGACCATCACCGGACAGGGTACTACGAGCAGTACTTC.

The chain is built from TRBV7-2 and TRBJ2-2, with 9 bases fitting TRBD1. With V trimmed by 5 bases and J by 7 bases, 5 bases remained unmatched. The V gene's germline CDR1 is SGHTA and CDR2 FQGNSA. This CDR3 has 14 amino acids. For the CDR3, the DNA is TGTGCCAGCAGCCCGAGGACAGGGGACGGGGAGCTGTTTTTT. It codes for CASSPRTGDGELFF.